A single sample is the source of the 14 T cell receptor beta chains below, sequenced in a study of PD-1 blockade in mismatch repair-deficient tumors. Sequencing used immunoSEQ multiplex PCR; TCRdb keeps in-frame clones, though not all of them. Of some 25,000 clones listed, roughly 83% are singletons. Material: PBMCs, obtained before pembrolizumab treatment. The receptors derive from an adult with mismatch repair-deficient cancer.

V is TRBV5-1 and J is TRBJ1-6; the D is unclear. Trimming cost V 3 bases and J 7 bases, with 14 bases left between them. The germline V gene has CDR1 SGHRS and CDR2 YFSETQ. This CDR3 contains 15 residues. Here the CDR3 DNA reads TGCGCCAGCAGCTCGGGAGGAGTTCCCAATTCACCCCTCCACTTT. It codes for CASSSGGVPNSPLHF.

CDR3 sequence: CASSLSTGLSTEAFF. The CDR3 bases are TGTGCCAGCAGCTTATCTACAGGGTTGAGCACTGAAGCTTTCTTT. The J gene is TRBJ1-1, the V gene TRBV7-2; D perhaps matches TRBD1 (6 bases). V lost 2 bases to trimming and J lost 4 bases, with 14 bases between them. This CDR3 is 15 amino acids long. CDR1 SGHTA and CDR2 FQGNSA come from the germline V gene.

The V and J genes are TRBV30 and TRBJ2-5; 7 bases fit TRBD1. Germline V gives CDR1 GTSNPN, CDR2 SVGIG (reference sequence). V shed 7 bases, J shed 0 bases, and the junction held 8 bases outside the gene matches. CDR3 length: 14 amino acids. The DNA for the CDR3 is TGTGCCTCGGGACAGTCTTCGTACCAAGAGACCCAGTACTTC. This gives the protein CASGQSSYQETQYF. Supplemented by reference TRBV30 and TRBJ2-5, the full variable domain reads SQTIHQWPATLVQPVGSPLSLECTVEGTSNPNLYWYRQAAGRGLQLLFYSVGIGQISSEVPQNLSASRPQDRQFILSSKKLLLSDSGFYLCASGQSSYQETQYFGPGTRLLVL.

DNA for the CDR3: TGTGTCACTAGCCTTTTTGGGAATGAGCAGTTCTTC. Its protein is CVTSLFGNEQFF. J is TRBJ2-1 and V is TRBV21-1; no DNA check was done on the table's D call, TRBD2. TRBV21-1 is tagged as a pseudogene. The CDR3 is made up of 12 amino acids.

The V and J genes are TRBV9 and TRBJ2-3; D is perhaps TRBD1 (6 bases). The CDR3 is made up of 15 amino acids. CDR1 and CDR2 (germline): SGDLS, YYNGEE. The V end lost 4 bases, the J end lost 1 base, and 13 bases lay between the germline ends. In DNA, the CDR3 is TGTGCCAGCAGCACAAAACAGGGACGCACAGATACGCAGTATTTT. Amino acid sequence: CASSTKQGRTDTQYF.

This clone was counted between two and nine times. The rearrangement joins TRBV6-5 to TRBJ1-3, with D maybe TRBD1 (5 bases). The germline V gene has CDR1 MNHEY and CDR2 SVGAGI. Between the trimmed V and J ends, which lost 6 bases and 1 base, there was a span of 13 bases. The CDR3 is 15 residues long. CDR3 amino acids: CASRGWRGSGNTIYF. As DNA, the CDR3 is TGTGCCAGCAGGGGGTGGAGGGGATCTGGAAACACCATATATTTT.

The chain uses TRBV7-5 and TRBJ2-1; the table names TRBD2, a call not compared with the DNA. TRBV7-5 is an annotated pseudogene. This CDR3 spans 15 amino acids. Here the CDR3 DNA reads TGTGCCAGAAGCTTCGGACTAGATTGCTACAATGAGCAGTTCTTC. This codes for CARSFGLDCYNEQFF.

The chain links TRBV9 to TRBJ2-7; a weak D match, TRBD2 (7 bases). The CDR3 has 13 amino acids. Between the trimmed V and J ends, which lost 4 bases and 3 bases, there was a span of 11 bases. Germline CDR1 SGDLS, CDR2 YYNGEE. The CDR3 DNA sequence: TGTGCCAGCAGCCGGGGGGCCAGCTACGAGCAGTACTTC. This gives the protein CASSRGASYEQYF.

V gene TRBV18 combines with J gene TRBJ1-6; TRBD1 might be the D (6 bases). This CDR3 comprises 13 residues. CDR1 is KGHSH and CDR2 is LQKENI in the germline V gene. The ends were cut back, 3 bases at V and 8 bases at J, with 8 bases in the middle. The CDR3, as DNA: TGTGCCAGCTCACCGCACAGGGATTCACCCCTCCACTTT. Residues: CASSPHRDSPLHF. The complete variable domain, with remaining parts taken from reference TRBV18 and TRBJ1-6, reads NAGVMQNPRHLVRRRGQEARLRCSPMKGHSHVYWYRQLPEEGLKFMVYLQKENIIDESGMPKERFSAEFPKEGPSILRIQQVVRGDSAAYFCASSPHRDSPLHFGNGTRLTVT.

This clone came up once. Other DNA sequences of this sample code for an identical CDR3. The DNA of the CDR3 is TGTGCCAGCAGTGAAGCCTTTTGGACAGAAACAAACGAGCAGTACTTC. Translated, it gives CASSEAFWTETNEQYF. This chain connects TRBV2 to TRBJ2-7; D is perhaps TRBD1 (6 bases). The ends were cut back, 0 bases at V and 5 bases at J, with 17 bases in the middle. There are 16 residues in the CDR3. Germline-derived CDR1 and CDR2 are SNHLY and FYNNEI.

This chain links TRBV13 with TRBJ2-1, with D tentatively TRBD2 (6 bases). Germline values: CDR1 PRHDT, CDR2 FYEKMQ (reference sequence). The CDR3 is 14 residues long. Trimming removed 4 bases at V and 4 bases at J, with 11 bases between. The CDR3 region is CASSSAGSYNEQFF. DNA of the CDR3: TGTGCCAGCAGCTCAGCCGGGAGTTACAATGAGCAGTTCTTC.

The genes are TRBV28 and TRBJ2-7; 8 bases fit TRBD1. The CDR3 sequence is 14 residues long. Germline V gene lookup returns CDR1 MDHEN and CDR2 SYDVKM. Unmatched junction bases numbered 5, after V lost 4 bases and J lost 3 bases. For the CDR3, the DNA is TGTGCCAGCAGTTCAGGACAGGGCTACTACGAGCAGTACTTC. Its protein product is CASSSGQGYYEQYF.

This clone came up once. This chain links TRBV30 with TRBJ2-5, with a weak D call TRBD2 (6 bases). The CDR3 runs to 18 residues. From germline, CDR1 is GTSNPN and CDR2 SVGIG (reference sequence). Trimming took off 1 base at V and 5 bases at J, with 26 bases between the two ends. As DNA, the CDR3 is TGTGCCTGGAGTGACCTTCCGGGACTCAATCCTCGCGCGGAGACCCAGTACTTC. Translating gives CAWSDLPGLNPRAETQYF.

The chain combines TRBV6-1 with TRBJ2-7, with 10 bases lining up with TRBD1. V trimming: 4 bases; J trimming: 2 bases; junction bases outside the gene matches: 5. The CDR3 consists of 15 residues. Germline V gene sequence: CDR1 MNHNS, CDR2 SASEGT. The CDR3 sequence: CASSVRDRGPYEQYF. The CDR3 DNA sequence: TGTGCCAGCAGTGTCCGGGACAGGGGACCCTACGAGCAGTACTTC.